These 26 T cell receptor beta chains share one sample of origin, sequenced in a study of blood T cells in healthy people across ages. A second PCR of about 7 to 11 cycles used a sample-barcoded 5' primer and a J-beta primer mix. TCRdb reprocessed the 5' RACE reads via MiXCR and lists one record per CDR3 protein. The data show around 2 million distinct CDR3 sequences, about 39% seen once. The specimen was blood. The receptors derive from a human donor in good health.

With regard to this clonotype: A junction boundary mismatches the germline segment, possibly from a read error. The J gene is TRBJ2-3, the V gene TRBV5-3; D gene unclear. TRBV5-3 is classed as an ORF, of uncertain function. The CDR3 spans 16 residues. This chain's CDR3 is CASSLERLVGTDTQYF. The CDR3 nucleotides are TGTGCCAGCAGCTTGGAACGGCTAGTCGGCACAGATACGCAGTATTTT.

J is TRBJ2-5 and V is TRBV6-6; D is unclear. Trimming pared 2 bases from V and 5 bases from J, leaving 18 bases between. This CDR3 has 16 residues. The V gene's germline CDR1 is MNHNY and CDR2 SVGAGI (reference sequence). CDR3 sequence: CASSYGVGAPTETQYF. The DNA of the CDR3 is TGTGCCAGCAGTTACGGGGTGGGTGCCCCGACGGAGACCCAGTACTTC.

This clonotype was observed a few times. This rearrangement joins TRBV12-3 or TRBV12-4 to TRBJ1-2, with unresolved D. The CDR3 is 13 residues long. Trimming cost V 1 base and J 3 bases, with 6 bases left between them. The CDR3 sequence is CASSLEVYYGYTF. CDR3 nucleotides: TGTGCCAGCAGTTTAGAGGTTTACTATGGCTACACCTTC.

The chain is built from TRBV20-1 and TRBJ2-3; the D gene is possibly TRBD2 (5 bases). Looked up from germline, CDR1 is DFQATT and CDR2 is SNEGSKA (reference sequence). With 3 bases removed from V and 5 bases from J, the gap between germline ends came to 6 bases. There are 11 residues in the CDR3. For the CDR3, the DNA is TGCAGTGCTAGCGGGGTAGATACGCAGTATTTT. It translates to CSASGVDTQYF.

J is TRBJ1-6 and V is TRBV5-6; TRBD1 matches at 7 bases. Losses at the gene ends were 4 bases for V and 6 bases for J; bases not matched to a gene: 10. Germline assignment: CDR1 SGHDT and CDR2 YYEEEE. The CDR3 extends over 16 amino acids. The CDR3 sequence: CASSRTGVYSNSPLHF. The CDR3 DNA reads TGTGCCAGCAGCAGAACAGGGGTGTATAGTAATTCACCCCTCCACTTT.

V and J are TRBV7-2 and TRBJ1-1; D might be TRBD1 (6 bases). The length of the CDR3 is 14 residues. Germline V gene sequence: CDR1 SGHTA, CDR2 FQGNSA. Trimming stripped 5 bases from V and 2 bases from J, with 12 bases between. CDR3 coding DNA: TGTGCCAGCAGCCGCATGGGGGCCAACACTGAAGCTTTCTTT. Its protein product is CASSRMGANTEAFF.

The chain carries TRBV27 and TRBJ1-2; a weak D match, TRBD1 (6 bases). The CDR3 totals 15 residues. The germline V gene has CDR1 MNHEY and CDR2 SMNVEV (reference sequence). V dropped 6 bases and J dropped 3 bases, with 17 bases sitting between them. The CDR3 sequence is CASRVGGGAYYGYTF. Written as DNA, the CDR3 is TGTGCCAGCAGGGTTGGAGGGGGTGCCTACTATGGCTACACCTTC.

This chain connects TRBV7-2 to TRBJ2-1; 8 nucleotides line up with TRBD2. This CDR3 spans 15 amino acids. Looked up from germline, CDR1 is SGHTA and CDR2 is FQGNSA. Trimming at V came to 3 bases and at J to 15 bases, leaving 16 bases not matched to a gene. CDR3 sequence: CASSFSYPGLDPLFF. CDR3 DNA sequence: TGTGCCAGCAGCTTTAGTTACCCGGGACTAGATCCCCTGTTCTTC.

The rearrangement uses TRBV20-1 and TRBJ2-3; 8 bases align to TRBD2. In germline, CDR1 is DFQATT, CDR2 SNEGSKA (reference sequence). With 0 bases clipped from V and 5 bases from J, the junction kept 7 bases outside the gene matches. The CDR3 contains 15 residues. The CDR3 DNA reads TGCAGTGCTAGAGATGCTACTAGCGGCGGAGATACGCAGTATTTT. Translated, it gives CSARDATSGGDTQYF.

This clonotype came up a few times. The rearrangement links TRBV4-3 to TRBJ1-1, with D uncertain. V lost 4 bases and J lost 9, with 15 bases in between. Germline loops: CDR1 LGHNA, CDR2 YSLEER. The CDR3 has 13 amino acids. CDR3 DNA: TGCGCCAGCAGCCCCGGACGACTCGACCAAGCTTTCTTT. This sequence encodes CASSPGRLDQAFF.

This clonotype was picked up a small number of times. The chain uses TRBV20-1 and TRBJ2-7; 7 bases are shared with TRBD1. The CDR3 runs to 13 residues. Germline CDR1 DFQATT, CDR2 SNEGSKA (reference sequence). Losses at the gene ends were 3 bases for V and 4 bases for J; bases not matched to a gene: 6. CDR3 DNA: TGCAGTGCTAGGCCAAGGGGGCCTTACGAGCAGTACTTC. Protein product: CSARPRGPYEQYF.

This clonotype was detected only a few times. This sequence joins TRBV29-1 and TRBJ1-1, with D possibly being TRBD1 (5 bases). The CDR3 has 12 residues. V lost 4 bases, J lost 5 bases, and 11 bases lay in between. Germline values: CDR1 SQVTM, CDR2 ANQGSEA. The CDR3 reads CSVGGWVTEAFF. In DNA form, the CDR3 reads TGCAGCGTTGGGGGGTGGGTTACTGAAGCTTTCTTT. Full variable domain (missing parts from reference TRBV29-1 and TRBJ1-1): SAVISQKPSRDICQRGTSLTIQCQVDSQVTMMFWYRQQPGQSLTLIATANQGSEATYESGFVIDKFPISRPNLTFSTLTVSNMSPEDSSIYLCSVGGWVTEAFFGQGTRLTVV.

This clonotype was counted only a few times. The genes are TRBV7-3 and TRBJ2-3, with D perhaps matching TRBD2 (6 bases). The CDR3 consists of 14 residues. The V end was cut by 2 bases, the J end by 7 bases, with 13 bases between. Per germline, CDR1 SGHTA and CDR2 FQGTGA. The CDR3 loop reads CASSLGSGGHTQYF. CDR3 nucleotides: TGTGCCAGCAGCTTAGGGTCCGGGGGACATACGCAGTATTTT.

The rearrangement joins TRBV15 to TRBJ1-5; 10 bases are a match to TRBD1. This CDR3 is built from 15 residues. After removal of 8 bases from V and 7 bases from J, the junction contained 11 bases not matched to a gene. CDR1 LNHNV and CDR2 YYDKDF come from the germline V gene (reference sequence). CDR3 DNA sequence: TGTGCCACCGATCAGGAGGACAGGGGGGTCCAGCCCCAGCATTTT. Residues: CATDQEDRGVQPQHF.

This chain uses TRBV5-1 with TRBJ2-7; the D gene is possibly TRBD2 (5 bases). Germline CDR1 is SGHRS and CDR2 is YFSETQ. Deletions cut 7 bases from V and 4 bases from J, with 21 bases between. CDR3 length: 15 residues. The CDR3: CASRGGSGGGYEQYF. Written as DNA, the CDR3 is TGCGCCAGCCGCGGAGGTTCAGGAGGCGGGTACGAGCAGTACTTC.

This clonotype was counted between two and nine times. The junction shows a germline mismatch at one end, possibly a read error. The chain combines TRBV10-3 with TRBJ2-3; D call uncertain. This CDR3 contains 15 residues. The germline V gene has CDR1 ENHRY and CDR2 SYGVKD. The DNA of the CDR3 is TGTGCCGTCAGTCGCCTACAGTATAGCACAGATACGCAGTATTTT. It translates to CAVSRLQYSTDTQYF.

Only a few counts were recorded for this clonotype. V is TRBV11-3 and J is TRBJ2-1, with 7 positions matching TRBD2. The CDR3 runs 16 residues. J gave up 0 bases and V 4 bases, and 6 bases lay outside the gene matches. Germline CDR1 reads SGHNT; CDR2 reads YENEEA. DNA of the CDR3: TGTGCCAGCAGCTCCGGGGGAGGGAGCTCCTACAATGAGCAGTTCTTC. This codes for CASSSGGGSSYNEQFF.

This sequence joins TRBV6-5 and TRBJ2-3; a weak D match, TRBD2 (5 bases). The CDR3 is 12 amino acids. V was clipped by 2 bases and J by 11 bases, with 11 bases between them. Germline V lookup: CDR1 MNHEY, CDR2 SVGAGI. The CDR3 here is CASSYGRGMQYF. In DNA, the CDR3 is TGTGCCAGCAGTTACGGACGGGGAATGCAGTATTTT.

This clonotype was counted a few times. V gene TRBV2 combines with J gene TRBJ2-4, with 10 bases identical to TRBD1. The germline V gene encodes CDR1 SNHLY and CDR2 FYNNEI. The CDR3 contains 14 residues. Germline trimming cut 6 bases from V and 7 bases from J; bases unmatched to any gene: 6. The CDR3 bases are TGTGCCAGCAGCCTGGAGGGACAGGGGAACATTCAGTACTTC. This gives the protein CASSLEGQGNIQYF.

This clonotype was counted only a few times. The chain links TRBV11-2 to TRBJ2-5; no reliable D call. The CDR3 is 14 residues long. Germline V lookup: CDR1 SGHAT, CDR2 FQNNGV. The V end was cut by 2 bases, the J end by 7 bases, with 14 bases between. The CDR3 bases are TGTGCCAGCAGCTTACTGGGGTTGGGATGGACCCAGTACTTC. As protein: CASSLLGLGWTQYF.

V is TRBV6-2 or TRBV6-3 and J is TRBJ2-1; 7 bases fit TRBD1. The V segment lost 6 bases and the J segment 5 bases; nucleotides outside the gene matches: 7. The CDR3 covers 14 residues. CDR1 and CDR2 (germline): MNHEY, SVGEGT. CDR3 DNA sequence: TGTGCCAGCAGGAGACAGGGAACCAACAATGAGCAGTTCTTC. It yields the protein CASRRQGTNNEQFF.

The sample holds many counts of this clonotype. The rearrangement links TRBV7-9 to TRBJ2-3; possibly TRBD1 or TRBD2 for D (5 bases each). Germline V gives CDR1 SEHNR, CDR2 FQNEAQ (reference sequence). Trimming shortened V by 2 bases and J by 6 bases, and 15 bases separated the two germline ends. The CDR3 extends over 15 amino acids. CDR3 sequence (DNA): TGTGCCAGCAGCTTATTGGGGACCTCAGGCGATACGCAGTATTTT. Translation: CASSLLGTSGDTQYF.

The rearrangement joins TRBV20-1 to TRBJ2-7; TRBD1 might be the D (5 bases). Germline V lookup: CDR1 DFQATT, CDR2 SNEGSKA (reference sequence). Trimming left V 6 bases short and J 3 bases short, with 21 bases between. This CDR3 is 15 amino acids long. As DNA, the CDR3 is TGCAGTGCCAGCCAAACTGGATGGCAGGGCTACGAGCAGTACTTC. Its protein is CSASQTGWQGYEQYF.

The rearrangement joins TRBV29-1 to TRBJ1-2; 11 bases are shared with TRBD1. Germline CDR1 reads SQVTM; CDR2 reads ANQGSEA. The CDR3 spans 14 residues. V was pared by 3 bases and J by 5 bases, with 5 bases of the junction left unmatched. The CDR3 loop is CSVEGQGGAYGYTF. The DNA for the CDR3 is TGCAGCGTTGAGGGACAGGGGGGAGCGTATGGCTACACCTTC.

This clonotype was counted a few times. The chain is built from TRBV11-3 and TRBJ2-1, with D uncertain. The CDR3 sequence is 12 residues long. V lost 4 bases and J lost 10, with 11 bases in between. Germline V CDR1 and CDR2: SGHNT, YENEEA. The CDR3 bases are TGTGCCAGCAGCTCCTATCGCCGGGAGCAGTTCTTC. Protein sequence: CASSSYRREQFF.

This clonotype was picked up many times. The rearrangement joins TRBV7-2 to TRBJ1-2, with 9 positions matching TRBD1. In germline, CDR1 is SGHTA, CDR2 FQGNSA. V shed 1 base, J shed 9 bases, and the junction held 3 bases outside the gene matches. The CDR3 sequence is 13 residues long. The chain's CDR3 is CASSLGGTGRYTF. CDR3 nucleotide sequence: TGTGCCAGCAGCTTAGGCGGGACAGGGCGCTACACCTTC.